Reported below is one TCR beta chain. No antigen is known for it. Within one base of it there is no much larger clone, and no base qualities were kept. The immunoSEQ Assay, a bias-controlled multiplex PCR, was used to amplify TCRbeta CDR3 regions from genomic DNA. The study's processing was this. The number of nucleated cells in each sample was estimated by amplification of reference gene primers within the assay. To quantify the absolute abundance of each unique TCRbeta CDR3 rearrangement, sequence reads were collapsed and filtered. For each sample, productive Simpson clonality was calculated as the square root of Simpson's diversity index over productive rearrangements. As stored in TCRdb, this immuneACCESS dataset retains in-frame rearrangements with V and J assigned. A fraction of the clones does not appear; measured against another copy, unresolved V genes explain less than half of the discrepancy, and the remainder lacks a known reason. V and J calls and clone size are given by that table; D and trimming were obtained from the DNA. The sample contains about 320,000 clones, under 90% of them found a single time. Approximately 5.2% of the sample is held by the ten biggest clonotypes.

These data belong to a study of blood T cell repertoires in COVID-19 (dated by TCRdb to about 2020). With regard to the full study: The collaborator samples originated in the United States, Italy and Spain and spanned the acute and convalescent phases of COVID-19. The prospective study material was composed of cDNA or gDNA derived from T cells, B-cell-depleted T cells, or PBMCs. Subjects who had been exposed to COVID-19, were actively infected with it, or had recovered from it provided the deeply sampled blood TCRbeta repertoires that made up the dataset. A freely available public database, intended as a resource for researchers studying the immune response to SARS-CoV-2, is where the repertoires were released. Samples came from the ongoing ImmuneRACE study (first 160 participants) plus 1,254 subjects from 6 global collaborators. Sample metadata almost always included a de-identified subject ID, COVID-19 status, age in years and sex. Where available, HLA class I and class II types were obtained from metadata supplied by the sample provider rather than from assay-based typing. Here is what the overall study found, with its caveats: Clinical and demographic metadata were provided uncurated, with the amount varying by source and participant.

Participants in the prospective study were aged about 18 to 95 years, lived in over 20 United States geographic areas, and enrolled through a virtual design. In the prospective study, participants were assigned to cohorts based on the clinical history participants reported in a screening survey and a study questionnaire. Recovered participants in ImmuneRACE Cohort 3 were defined by two consecutive negative NP/OP PCR tests, clearance by a healthcare professional, or resolution of symptoms. In the prospective study, whole blood, serum and a nasopharyngeal or oropharyngeal swab were collected from each participant by mobile phlebotomists. Over an approximately 2-month period, participants in the prospective study had the option of providing additional blood draws and questionnaires. Before DNA extraction, blood samples from the prospective study were shipped at room temperature or frozen. From the cysteine up to the phenylalanine, the CDR3 has a length of 12 residues. The read is trimmed to its CDR3 DNA, 36 bases read in frame from base 1. V and J are truncated by 6 bases and 6 bases respectively, leaving an intervening sequence of 10 bases. CDR1 and CDR2 were assigned from the germline V gene as SNHLY and FYNNEI.

This TCR came from a man aged 55 to 70 who had recovered from COVID-19. Sample: PBMCs or T cells enriched from blood (not recorded which). This chain is built from TRBV2 and TRBJ2-3; no D gene can be assigned with confidence. The base sequence is TGTGCCAGCAGGGTACAATCTGATACGCAGTATTTT. Its product reads: CASRVQSDTQYF.